A selection of T cell receptor beta chains follows, all from one sample in a study of T-cell memory formation after mild COVID-19. In TCRdb, the 5' RACE reads were re-called with MiXCR into one record per CDR3 protein. In the table there are under 300,000 distinct CDR3 sequences, about a sixth of which are singletons. Sample: PBMCs or a T cell subset sorted from them (not recorded which). Source of these receptors: a man younger than 35 who had mild COVID-19 (a few samples of this study predate the infection). Cell type and time point are not known. CDR3s include the opening cysteine and the closing phenylalanine or tryptophan. Each record gives: D gene, clone size, V gene, J gene, CDR3 DNA, CDR3 protein. The D gene is left open where the match is weak. Clone size is not always given. Where it is, it says once, few, many or a class for expanded clones.

>NA|few|TRBV7-8|TRBJ2-5
TGTGCCAGCAGCGCCCGGGACCCAACACGGGGGACCCAGTACTTC
CASSARDPTRGTQYF
>NA|NA|TRBV11-2|TRBJ2-5
TGTGCCAGCAGCTCCGGGACCCGTCTTGGAGCCCAGTACTTC
CASSSGTRLGAQYF
>NA|few|TRBV7-2|TRBJ1-5
TGTGCCAGCAGCTTAGAGGCCAGTGACCCGCCCCAGCATTTT
CASSLEASDPPQHF
>TRBD1|NA|TRBV6-6|TRBJ1-2
TGTGCCAGCAGCCTCACAGGGGACCACACCTTC
CASSLTGDHTF
>NA|few|TRBV5-1|TRBJ2-5
TGCGCCAGCAGCTTGGCCGTGACACTCCAAGAGACCCAGTACTTC
CASSLAVTLQETQYF
>TRBD2|few|TRBV5-1|TRBJ2-1
TGCGCCAGCAGCCCCTTAACTAGCGGGTCTTACAATGAGCAGTTCTTC
CASSPLTSGSYNEQFF
>TRBD2|NA|TRBV2|TRBJ2-3
TGTGCCAGCAGTTATGCGGGGGGTAACGCAGATACGCAGTATTTT
CASSYAGGNADTQYF
>TRBD2|few|TRBV9|TRBJ2-5
TGTGCCAGCAGCGTAGGGGGACTAGTGGGAGAGACCCAGTACTTC
CASSVGGLVGETQYF
>NA|NA|TRBV7-9|TRBJ1-4
TGTGCCAGCAGCTTAGTGCAGGGGATCGAGCTGTTTTTT
CASSLVQGIELFF
>TRBD2|few|TRBV4-3|TRBJ2-2
TGCGCCAGCAGCCAAGTGCAGAAGCGGGGGAACACCGGGGAGCTGTTTTTT
CASSQVQKRGNTGELFF
>NA|few|TRBV7-2|TRBJ2-3
TGTGCCAGCAGCTTTGTTGGGGGGCTAGATACGCAGTATTTT
CASSFVGGLDTQYF
>NA|NA|TRBV6-2/TRBV6-3|TRBJ2-3
TGTGCCAGCAGGCAATCAACGGGGGATACGCAGTATTTT
CASRQSTGDTQYF
>NA|few|TRBV4-1|TRBJ2-7
TGCGCCAGCAGCCCCACGTTATGGCCGACCGTAGAGCAGTACTTC
CASSPTLWPTVEQYF
>NA|many|TRBV4-2|TRBJ2-2
TGTGCCAGCAGCCAAGGAGGACTGACAACCGGGGAGCTGTTTTTT
CASSQGGLTTGELFF
>TRBD2|NA|TRBV10-1|TRBJ2-2
TGCGCCTCCCCCGGGAGGGGAAACACCGGGGAGCTGTTTTTT
CASPGRGNTGELFF
>TRBD1|NA|TRBV29-1|TRBJ1-3
TGCAGCGTCGCCGGGACAGCCGAAATCTCTGGAAACACCATATATTTT
CSVAGTAEISGNTIYF
>NA|few|TRBV5-1|TRBJ2-5
TGCGCCAGCAGCTTGAGGGCACGGGCGATCCAAGAGACCCAGTACTTC
CASSLRARAIQETQYF
>TRBD1|NA|TRBV19|TRBJ1-5
TGTGCCAGTAGAGGTAAGACAGGGTTTCAGCCCCAGCATTTT
CASRGKTGFQPQHF
>TRBD1|NA|TRBV7-7|TRBJ2-3
TGTGCCAGTCAGGGGGACACAGATACGCAGTATTTT
CASQGDTDTQYF
>NA|NA|TRBV6-2/TRBV6-3|TRBJ1-6
TGTGCCAGCAGAACCCTCACCCTTACCGACCGCCGGGTTGGGTATTCACCCCTCCACTTT
CASRTLTLTDRRVGYSPLHF
>NA|NA|TRBV6-5|TRBJ1-1
TGTGCCAGCAGAAACGGGGACCTGGGGAACACTGAAGCTTTCTTT
CASRNGDLGNTEAFF
>NA|NA|TRBV6-2/TRBV6-3|TRBJ2-3
TGTGCCAGCAGCAAAGTTGGCGGGACTCCTAGCACAGATACGCAGTATTTT
CASSKVGGTPSTDTQYF
>NA|few|TRBV4-3|TRBJ2-7
TGCGCCAGCAGCCACGCAAGGGGGGACTACGAGCAGTACTTC
CASSHARGDYEQYF
>TRBD1|few|TRBV20-1|TRBJ2-7
TGCAGTGCTACGACAGGGTCCTACGAGCAGTACTTC
CSATTGSYEQYF
>TRBD2|many|TRBV20-1|TRBJ2-5
TGCAGTGCTAGACGACGCGGGACTAGCGGGGGGGCCTTGGAGACCCAGTACTTC
CSARRRGTSGGALETQYF
>TRBD1|NA|TRBV6-2/TRBV6-3|TRBJ2-5
TGTGCCAGCAGTTACGACAGGGAAGAGCCTCAAGAGACCCAGTACTTC
CASSYDREEPQETQYF
>TRBD2|NA|TRBV6-5|TRBJ2-7
TGTGCCAGCAGCCCACGGGGGGCCTACGAGCAGTACTTC
CASSPRGAYEQYF
>NA|many|TRBV6-2/TRBV6-3|TRBJ2-2
TGTGCCAGCCGGTACCATGAGAACACCGGGGAGCTGTTTTTT
CASRYHENTGELFF
>TRBD1|NA|TRBV20-1|TRBJ1-1
TGCAGTGCTAGTAGAGGGACAGCGAACACTGAAGCTTTCTTT
CSASRGTANTEAFF
>NA|NA|TRBV5-5|TRBJ1-5
TGTGCCAGCAGCTTGCACAGGGAAAATCAGCCCCAGCATTTT
CASSLHRENQPQHF
>NA|few|TRBV7-2|TRBJ1-1
TGTGCCAGCAGTCCCACCTGGCTGAACACTGAAGCTTTCTTT
CASSPTWLNTEAFF
>TRBD1|NA|TRBV5-1|TRBJ1-1
TGCGCCAGCAGACTGGGACAGGGAAGCGAAGCTTTCTTT
CASRLGQGSEAFF
>NA|NA|TRBV18|TRBJ1-2
TGTGCCAGCTCACCAGGAGTGTTAGGGTCCGGCTACACCTTC
CASSPGVLGSGYTF
>TRBD2|few|TRBV29-1|TRBJ2-3
TGCAGCGTTGAAGAATTGGGGAGGGAGGATACGCAGTATTTT
CSVEELGREDTQYF
>NA|few|TRBV6-2/TRBV6-3|TRBJ1-3
TGTGCCAGCAGTTCCAGGGTATACGGAAACACCATATATTTT
CASSSRVYGNTIYF
>NA|NA|TRBV19|TRBJ2-3
TGTGCCAGTCAGGCGGGTCATACGCAGTATTTT
CASQAGHTQYF
>NA|NA|TRBV9|TRBJ1-1
TGTGCCAGCAGCCCAGAGGTCAGGGTCAACACTGAAGCTTTCTTT
CASSPEVRVNTEAFF
>TRBD1|few|TRBV7-9|TRBJ1-2
TGTGCCAGCAGCTTAACCGGGACAGGGGACGGCTACACCTTC
CASSLTGTGDGYTF
>NA|many|TRBV24-1|TRBJ2-1
TGTGCCACCAGTGGGGGGTCCTACAATGAGCAGTTCTTC
CATSGGSYNEQFF
>NA|few|TRBV29-1|TRBJ1-1
TGCAGCGGCCGACAGGCTGAAGCTTTCTTT
CSGRQAEAFF
>TRBD1|few|TRBV4-3|TRBJ2-5
TGCGCCAGCAGCCAAGGGACAGGTAACCAAGAGACCCAGTACTTC
CASSQGTGNQETQYF
>NA|NA|TRBV6-5|TRBJ1-4
TGTGCCAGCAGCCGCCAGGGTGCAGGAGATGAAAAACTGTTTTTT
CASSRQGAGDEKLFF
>NA|few|TRBV4-3|TRBJ2-2
TGCGCCAGCAGCCAAGTTGGGCTGTTTGACACCGGGGAGCTGTTTTTT
CASSQVGLFDTGELFF
>TRBD1|NA|TRBV7-2|TRBJ1-1
TGTGCCAGCAGCTTAAATTTGGGGACAGGGTTTGCAAGAGCTTTCTTT
CASSLNLGTGFARAFF
>NA|NA|TRBV12-3/TRBV12-4|TRBJ1-5
TGTGCCAGCACCCAATTAAATCAGCCCCAGCATTTT
CASTQLNQPQHF